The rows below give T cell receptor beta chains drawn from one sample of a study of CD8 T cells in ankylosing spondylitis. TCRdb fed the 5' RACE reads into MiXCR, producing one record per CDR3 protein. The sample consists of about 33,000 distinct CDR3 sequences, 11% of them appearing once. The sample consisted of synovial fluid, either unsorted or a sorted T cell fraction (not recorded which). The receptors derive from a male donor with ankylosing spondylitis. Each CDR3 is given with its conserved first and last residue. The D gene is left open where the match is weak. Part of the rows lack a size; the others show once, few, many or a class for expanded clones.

DNA: TGTGCCAGCTCACCAGTCCGCTACTCTGGGGCCAACGTCCTGACTTTC
CDR3: CASSPVRYSGANVLTF
V: TRBV18
size: .
D: .
J: TRBJ2-6

DNA: TGCGCCAGCAGCGAGGCTAGCGCTAGCACAGATACGCAGTATTTT
CDR3: CASSEASASTDTQYF
V: TRBV5-1
size: many
D: .
J: TRBJ2-3

DNA: TGTGCCAGCAGCTTCGGAGGGCTAGCCACCGGGGAGCTGTTTTTT
CDR3: CASSFGGLATGELFF
V: TRBV7-3
size: few
D: .
J: TRBJ2-2

DNA: TGTGCCAGCAGTTTTTCGGACCGGCCTTACAATGAGCAGTTCTTC
CDR3: CASSFSDRPYNEQFF
V: TRBV27
size: .
D: .
J: TRBJ2-1

DNA: TGTGCCAGCAGCTTGGCAGATTACGAGCAGTACTTC
CDR3: CASSLADYEQYF
V: TRBV11-2
size: many
D: .
J: TRBJ2-7

DNA: TGTGCCAGCAGTCTAGGGCGGACAGTCACAGATACGCAGTATTTT
CDR3: CASSLGRTVTDTQYF
V: TRBV28
size: many
D: .
J: TRBJ2-3

DNA: TGTGCCAGCAGCGCCGATCCTCACGAGCAGTACTTC
CDR3: CASSADPHEQYF
V: TRBV9
size: many
D: .
J: TRBJ2-7

DNA: TGTGCCAGCAGCATGGAGACCGGGGAGCTGTTTTTT
CDR3: CASSMETGELFF
V: TRBV27
size: medium-sized
D: .
J: TRBJ2-2

DNA: TGTGCCAGCAGCTTAGCGGACAGGGGGTCCGAGCAGTACTTC
CDR3: CASSLADRGSEQYF
V: TRBV7-8
size: few
D: TRBD1
J: TRBJ2-7

DNA: TGCGCCAGCAGTAGGGAGGTAGCGGGAGGTCCGAAGAGCTCCTACAATGAGCAGTTCTTC
CDR3: CASSREVAGGPKSSYNEQFF
V: TRBV5-1
size: many
D: TRBD2
J: TRBJ2-1

DNA: TGTGCCAGCAGTCCCCGGACATTTGCCAACGTCCTGACTTTC
CDR3: CASSPRTFANVLTF
V: TRBV28
size: many
D: .
J: TRBJ2-6

DNA: TGCAGTGCTACGGCCCCAGGGCTAGCTGTCTCCTACAATGAGCAGTTCTTC
CDR3: CSATAPGLAVSYNEQFF
V: TRBV20-1
size: many
D: .
J: TRBJ2-1

DNA: TGTGCCAGCAGCCCCGGCGTCCAGGGTGGGGAGCTGTTTTTT
CDR3: CASSPGVQGGELFF
V: TRBV6-1
size: .
D: .
J: TRBJ2-2

DNA: TGTGCCAGCAGTGCGGACAGGGCGAATCAGCCCCAGCATTTT
CDR3: CASSADRANQPQHF
V: TRBV6-1
size: .
D: TRBD1
J: TRBJ1-5

DNA: TGCAGTGCTAGCATAGAGGGGGAGACCCAGTACTTC
CDR3: CSASIEGETQYF
V: TRBV20-1
size: few
D: .
J: TRBJ2-5

DNA: TGCAGTGCTAGAGATAGCGGGAGGGCCTCCTACAATGAGCAGTTCTTC
CDR3: CSARDSGRASYNEQFF
V: TRBV20-1
size: many
D: TRBD2
J: TRBJ2-1

DNA: TGCAGCGTTGGAGGGGGGCCCTACGAGCAGTACTTC
CDR3: CSVGGGPYEQYF
V: TRBV29-1
size: .
D: .
J: TRBJ2-7

DNA: TGCGCCAGCAGCTTGTGGGGGACAGCGCCCGACTCTGGGGCCAACGTCCTGACTTTC
CDR3: CASSLWGTAPDSGANVLTF
V: TRBV5-1
size: few
D: TRBD1
J: TRBJ2-6

DNA: TGCAGCGTTCAGGACCTTCACGGCGATGAGCAGTTCTTC
CDR3: CSVQDLHGDEQFF
V: TRBV29-1
size: many
D: .
J: TRBJ2-1

DNA: TGCGCCAGCAGCTTGGAAGTGGTAGTGGGCTCCTACGAGCAGTACTTC
CDR3: CASSLEVVVGSYEQYF
V: TRBV5-1
size: few
D: .
J: TRBJ2-7

DNA: TGTGCCAGCAGCTTAGAACAGGATAATTCACCCCTCCACTTT
CDR3: CASSLEQDNSPLHF
V: TRBV7-9
size: many
D: .
J: TRBJ1-6

DNA: TGTGCCAGCAGCCCCTGGCAAACGCCCTACAATGAGCAGTTCTTC
CDR3: CASSPWQTPYNEQFF
V: TRBV11-3
size: many
D: .
J: TRBJ2-1

DNA: TGTGCCAGCAGCTTAGGACGGGAGGAGTGGTCCGGGGAGCTGTTTTTT
CDR3: CASSLGREEWSGELFF
V: TRBV7-8
size: .
D: TRBD2
J: TRBJ2-2

DNA: TGTGCCAGCACCCCGAGCGTGGCAGGGGGTTTCTATGGCTACACCTTC
CDR3: CASTPSVAGGFYGYTF
V: TRBV6-1
size: .
D: TRBD1
J: TRBJ1-2

DNA: TGTGCCAGCAGTTTATGGGGTAGCACTGAAGCTTTCTTT
CDR3: CASSLWGSTEAFF
V: TRBV12-3/TRBV12-4
size: many
D: .
J: TRBJ1-1

DNA: TGCGCCAGCAGCCCAGAGGGGCAGGACAATGAGCAGTTCTTC
CDR3: CASSPEGQDNEQFF
V: TRBV5-1
size: large
D: .
J: TRBJ2-1

DNA: TGTGCCAGCAGCTTAGGCGGGGCGATCCACTCTGGGGCCAACGTCCTGACTTTC
CDR3: CASSLGGAIHSGANVLTF
V: TRBV11-2
size: .
D: .
J: TRBJ2-6

DNA: TGTGCCAGCAGCTTGGAGCGGGAGGCGTACGAGCAGTACTTC
CDR3: CASSLEREAYEQYF
V: TRBV7-2
size: few
D: TRBD2
J: TRBJ2-7

DNA: TGTGCCAGCAGCTCGGGACTAGCGGGCTACGAGCAGTACTTC
CDR3: CASSSGLAGYEQYF
V: TRBV5-4
size: few
D: TRBD2
J: TRBJ2-7

DNA: TGTGCCAGCTCCCATCACGGGCACGGCTACACCTTC
CDR3: CASSHHGHGYTF
V: TRBV18
size: .
D: .
J: TRBJ1-2

DNA: TGTGCCACCAGCACCGAGGGTCAGGGGTACGAGCAGTACTTC
CDR3: CATSTEGQGYEQYF
V: TRBV15
size: many
D: .
J: TRBJ2-7

DNA: TGTGCCAGCAACTGGCAGACGTCCACAGATACGCAGTATTTT
CDR3: CASNWQTSTDTQYF
V: TRBV2
size: .
D: .
J: TRBJ2-3

DNA: TGTGCCAGCAGCCCGATCGACACAGATACGCAGTATTTT
CDR3: CASSPIDTDTQYF
V: TRBV2
size: few
D: .
J: TRBJ2-3

DNA: TGTGCCAGCCTACGGGACGCAGCCTACGAGCAGTACTTC
CDR3: CASLRDAAYEQYF
V: TRBV2
size: .
D: .
J: TRBJ2-7

DNA: TGCGTAGGACAGAGCACAGATACGCAGTATTTT
CDR3: CVGQSTDTQYF
V: TRBV29-1
size: .
D: .
J: TRBJ2-3

DNA: TGTGCCACCCCGGGACAGAGCTTGACGGAGCAGTTCTTC
CDR3: CATPGQSLTEQFF
V: TRBV7-2
size: .
D: TRBD1
J: TRBJ2-1

DNA: TGCAGTGCTTTCCGGGACTCGCACGAGCAGTACTTC
CDR3: CSAFRDSHEQYF
V: TRBV20-1
size: many
D: .
J: TRBJ2-7

DNA: TGCAGCGTTGAACCCGGAGCGGGTCGTGAGCAGTTCTTC
CDR3: CSVEPGAGREQFF
V: TRBV29-1
size: many
D: .
J: TRBJ2-1

DNA: TGTGCCAGCAGCTTAGGCTTTTCACCGGGGGTAACAATGAAGCAGTTCTTC
CDR3: CASSLGFSPGVTMKQFF
V: TRBV7-8
size: few
D: .
J: TRBJ2-1

DNA: TGTGCCAGCAACGTCGGGGGAAACACAGATACGCAGTATTTT
CDR3: CASNVGGNTDTQYF
V: TRBV19
size: .
D: .
J: TRBJ2-3

DNA: TGCAGTGCTAGAGAGTCCTGGGGTAGCCAGGGAAACATTCAGTACTTC
CDR3: CSARESWGSQGNIQYF
V: TRBV20-1
size: .
D: .
J: TRBJ2-4

DNA: TGTGCCAGCAGCTCACGGACAGGGGGATTCTCCTACAATGAGCAGTTCTTC
CDR3: CASSSRTGGFSYNEQFF
V: TRBV11-1
size: many
D: TRBD1
J: TRBJ2-1

DNA: TGTGCCACCAGCAGAGCCAGGACACCCTACGAGCAGTACTTC
CDR3: CATSRARTPYEQYF
V: TRBV15
size: .
D: .
J: TRBJ2-7

DNA: TGTGCCAGCAGCTTAATCCATCCGGGACTAGCGGAGCAGTATTTT
CDR3: CASSLIHPGLAEQYF
V: TRBV7-3
size: many
D: TRBD2
J: TRBJ2-3

DNA: TGTGCCAGCAGCTTAGCCCCTCGTTTCCGGAACCAAGAGACCCAGTACTTC
CDR3: CASSLAPRFRNQETQYF
V: TRBV7-2
size: .
D: .
J: TRBJ2-5

DNA: TGTGCCAACCCATCAAGGAGGGGCCAAGAGACCCAGTACTTC
CDR3: CANPSRRGQETQYF
V: TRBV12-3/TRBV12-4
size: few
D: .
J: TRBJ2-5

DNA: TGTGCCAGCAGCCAAGATGAGGGTTCCCGGGGCTACACCTTC
CDR3: CASSQDEGSRGYTF
V: TRBV3-1
size: .
D: .
J: TRBJ1-2

DNA: TGCAGCGTTGGAGAAAACATTCAGTACTTC
CDR3: CSVGENIQYF
V: TRBV29-1
size: few
D: .
J: TRBJ2-4

DNA: TGCGCCAGCAGCTTGGAAGTAGCCTTTAGCACAGATACGCAGTATTTT
CDR3: CASSLEVAFSTDTQYF
V: TRBV5-1
size: many
D: .
J: TRBJ2-3

DNA: TGCAGTGCTAGAGATAGGCGGGCGCAGTATTTT
CDR3: CSARDRRAQYF
V: TRBV20-1
size: .
D: .
J: TRBJ2-3

DNA: TGTGCCAGCAGCCTCGCAACCCGAAATAGCAATCAGCCCCAGCATTTT
CDR3: CASSLATRNSNQPQHF
V: TRBV5-6
size: .
D: .
J: TRBJ1-5

DNA: TGTGCCAGCAGCCGGACGTTTACCAAAGAGACCCAGTACTTC
CDR3: CASSRTFTKETQYF
V: TRBV14
size: .
D: .
J: TRBJ2-5

DNA: TGTGCCTGCTTGGACAGGGACAATGAGCAGTTCTTC
CDR3: CACLDRDNEQFF
V: TRBV6-5
size: many
D: TRBD1
J: TRBJ2-1

DNA: TGTGCCAGCAGCCAAGGGGAGGGGCAGTACTTC
CDR3: CASSQGEGQYF
V: TRBV3-1
size: .
D: TRBD2
J: TRBJ2-7